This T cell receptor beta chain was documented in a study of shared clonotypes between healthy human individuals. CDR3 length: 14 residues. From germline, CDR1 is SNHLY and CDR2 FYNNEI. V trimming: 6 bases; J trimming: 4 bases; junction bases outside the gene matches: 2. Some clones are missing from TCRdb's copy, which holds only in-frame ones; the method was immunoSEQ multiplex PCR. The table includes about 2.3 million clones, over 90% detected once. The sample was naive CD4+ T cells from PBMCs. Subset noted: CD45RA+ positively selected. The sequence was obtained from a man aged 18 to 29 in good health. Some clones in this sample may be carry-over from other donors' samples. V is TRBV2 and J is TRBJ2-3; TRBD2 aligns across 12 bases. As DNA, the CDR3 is TGTGCCAGCAGCCCTAGCGGGAGGGCAGATACGCAGTATTTT. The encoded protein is CASSPSGRADTQYF.